The rows below give T cell receptor beta chains drawn from one sample of a study of molecular identifiers for immune sequencing clone quantification. TCRdb passed the PCR reads through MiXCR, listing each CDR3 protein once. The table shows fewer than 350,000 distinct CDR3 sequences, with about 23% occurring only once. What was sequenced was naive CD8+ T cells from blood, with Jurkat cell RNA spiked in. The receptors were gathered from a human donor in good health. Some libraries in this study had Jurkat cell RNA spiked in. Each CDR3 is given with its conserved first and last residue. A D gene is named only where the DNA matches it firmly. Size tells how often a clone was seen (once, few, many) or the class of an expanded clone, and some rows leave it out.

v_gene	d_gene	j_gene	abundance	CDR3aa	CDR3nt
TRBV6-5	-	TRBJ2-7	once	CASSYPIRPSSYEQYF	TGTGCCAGCAGTTACCCGATACGGCCAAGCTCCTACGAGCAGTACTTC
TRBV13	-	TRBJ2-2	many	CASSGGYTGELFF	TGTGCCAGCAGTGGGGGGTACACCGGGGAGCTGTTTTTT
TRBV10-3	TRBD1	TRBJ1-1	few	CAISDYNGTGEGAFF	TGTGCCATCAGTGACTACAACGGGACAGGGGAAGGGGCTTTCTTT
TRBV4-1	-	TRBJ1-2	few	CASSPGGTPGDYGYTF	TGCGCCAGCAGCCCTGGCGGGACACCCGGGGATTATGGCTACACCTTC
TRBV6-5	TRBD1	TRBJ1-2	-	CASSYSCDRGPNYGYTF	TGTGCCAGCAGTTACTCGTGTGACAGGGGGCCTAACTATGGCTACACCTTC
TRBV20-1	-	TRBJ2-7	-	CSARRQGNEQYF	TGCAGTGCTAGAAGGCAGGGGAACGAGCAGTACTTC
TRBV28	TRBD2	TRBJ2-7	-	CASSPTWDYSYEQYF	TGTGCCAGCAGTCCGACTTGGGACTACTCCTACGAGCAGTACTTC
TRBV7-7	TRBD1	TRBJ2-2	-	CASSLGGTGDSANPGELFF	TGTGCTAGCAGCTTAGGAGGGACAGGGGATTCAGCAAACCCCGGGGAGCTGTTTTTT
TRBV12-3/TRBV12-4	-	TRBJ1-1	-	CASSSLTHGTEAFF	TGTGCCAGCAGTAGCTTGACACATGGCACTGAAGCTTTCTTT
TRBV7-6	TRBD1	TRBJ2-5	many	CASSSHPRGLGETQYF	TGTGCCAGCAGCTCCCACCCCAGGGGGCTCGGAGAGACCCAGTACTTC
TRBV7-2	-	TRBJ2-1	many	CASSLGAGGFEQFF	TGTGCCAGCAGCTTAGGGGCCGGGGGCTTTGAGCAGTTCTTC
TRBV4-3	TRBD2	TRBJ2-7	-	CASSQDYSLAAYEQYF	TGCGCCAGCAGCCAAGACTATAGCCTAGCGGCCTACGAGCAGTACTTC
TRBV28	-	TRBJ1-1	-	CASSYRGFSATEAFF	TGTGCCAGCAGTTATAGGGGGTTTAGTGCGACTGAAGCTTTCTTT
TRBV13	TRBD1	TRBJ1-2	few	CASGTGGDYGYTF	TGTGCCAGCGGAACAGGGGGCGACTATGGCTACACCTTC
TRBV27	TRBD2	TRBJ2-5	-	CASSPLAGGPGEIQYF	TGTGCCAGCAGTCCACTAGCGGGGGGGCCGGGAGAGATCCAGTACTTC
TRBV9	TRBD2	TRBJ2-3	-	CASSVEGLATDTQYF	TGTGCCAGCAGCGTAGAAGGACTAGCAACAGATACGCAGTATTTT
TRBV7-9	-	TRBJ2-7	many	CASQGRAYEQYF	TGTGCCAGCCAGGGGCGCGCCTACGAGCAGTACTTC
TRBV20-1	-	TRBJ1-2	many	CSARDPPAQGIYGYTF	TGCAGTGCTAGAGATCCACCGGCGCAAGGGATCTATGGCTACACCTTC
TRBV5-6	-	TRBJ2-5	many	CASSFTAWAQETQYF	TGTGCCAGCAGCTTCACAGCCTGGGCACAAGAGACCCAGTACTTC
TRBV28	-	TRBJ2-7	many	CASSLIGTWEQYF	TGTGCCAGCAGTTTAATCGGGACCTGGGAGCAGTACTTC
TRBV7-2	-	TRBJ2-7	many	CASSPVGYYEQYF	TGTGCCAGCAGCCCAGTCGGCTACTACGAGCAGTACTTC
TRBV12-5	-	TRBJ1-1	many	CASGQFQTANTEAFF	TGTGCTAGTGGTCAATTCCAGACAGCGAACACTGAAGCTTTCTTT
TRBV6-5	-	TRBJ1-5	few	CATRTENQPQHF	TGTGCCACCCGGACGGAGAATCAGCCCCAGCATTTT
TRBV6-2/TRBV6-3	-	TRBJ2-3	few	CASSRPSGDTQYF	TGTGCCAGCAGCCGCCCCTCCGGAGATACGCAGTATTTT
TRBV20-1	-	TRBJ2-7	-	CSAPQGPYEQYF	TGCAGTGCTCCCCAGGGCCCTTACGAGCAGTACTTC
TRBV25-1	-	TRBJ1-5	few	CASSEPGTEGQPQHF	TGTGCCAGCAGTGAACCGGGAACCGAGGGACAGCCCCAGCATTTT
TRBV27	-	TRBJ1-2	many	CASSGGYGYTF	TGTGCCAGCTCCGGAGGCTATGGCTACACCTTC
TRBV5-1	-	TRBJ2-3	many	CASRGQGYTDTQYF	TGCGCCAGCAGAGGGCAGGGATACACAGATACGCAGTATTTT
TRBV7-6	TRBD2	TRBJ2-3	-	CASSLVWASGMSTDTQYF	TGTGCCAGCAGCTTAGTTTGGGCTAGCGGGATGAGCACAGATACGCAGTATTTT
TRBV28	-	TRBJ2-7	many	CASSFSRRGTYEQYF	TGTGCCAGCAGTTTTAGCCGTCGGGGGACCTACGAGCAGTACTTC
TRBV7-9	-	TRBJ2-7	many	CASSPPLSDFYEQYF	TGTGCCAGCAGCCCACCACTCTCGGACTTCTACGAGCAGTACTTC
TRBV4-3	-	TRBJ2-1	few	CASSYNLNNEQFF	TGCGCCAGCAGCTACAACCTTAACAATGAGCAGTTCTTC
TRBV27	-	TRBJ1-5	many	CASSSRISVGQPQHF	TGTGCCAGCAGTTCGAGAATTAGCGTCGGTCAGCCCCAGCATTTT
TRBV19	TRBD1	TRBJ2-7	-	CASSMDRTYEQYF	TGTGCCAGTAGTATGGACAGGACCTACGAGCAGTACTTC
TRBV29-1	TRBD1	TRBJ1-3	many	CSVMTGVGNTIYF	TGCAGCGTGATGACAGGGGTCGGAAACACCATATATTTT
TRBV7-3	TRBD1	TRBJ2-1	many	CASSPLGQGANEQFF	TGTGCCAGCAGCCCCTTGGGACAGGGGGCCAATGAGCAGTTCTTC
TRBV12-3/TRBV12-4	-	TRBJ1-2	many	CASSSGRNYGYTF	TGTGCCAGCAGTTCCGGACGGAACTATGGCTACACCTTC
TRBV12-3/TRBV12-4	-	TRBJ2-2	-	CASSFRRLENTWELFF	TGTGCCAGCAGTTTTCGTAGGTTAGAGAACACCTGGGAGCTGTTTTTT
TRBV10-3	TRBD1	TRBJ2-7	-	CAISDPGQGTYEQYF	TGTGCCATCAGTGACCCGGGACAGGGCACCTACGAGCAGTACTTC
TRBV27	-	TRBJ1-1	-	CASSSTGLVKAFF	TGTGCCAGCAGCAGTACAGGGTTAGTTAAAGCTTTCTTT
TRBV25-1	TRBD1	TRBJ2-7	many	CASSSLGQAYEQYF	TGTGCCAGCAGTTCCCTTGGACAGGCCTACGAGCAGTACTTC
TRBV11-2	-	TRBJ2-5	few	CASSPGWGFSKETQYF	TGTGCCAGCAGCCCCGGTTGGGGGTTTTCCAAAGAGACCCAGTACTTC
TRBV6-6	TRBD1	TRBJ2-7	many	CASSWDRGDYEQYF	TGTGCCAGCAGCTGGGACAGGGGGGACTACGAGCAGTACTTC
TRBV18	-	TRBJ1-1	few	CASSPQGEAEAFF	TGTGCCAGCTCACCACAGGGGGAGGCTGAAGCTTTCTTT
TRBV30	-	TRBJ1-4	-	CAWSETGPANEKLIF	TGTGCCTGGAGTGAAACGGGACCTGCTAATGAAAAACTGATTTTT
TRBV6-2/TRBV6-3	-	TRBJ2-6	-	CASSYSPRIGGANVLTF	TGTGCCAGCAGTTACTCCCCGAGAATAGGAGGGGCCAACGTCCTGACTTTC
TRBV5-6	-	TRBJ2-7	-	CASSSGSASYEQYF	TGTGCCAGTAGTTCCGGGTCTGCCTCCTACGAGCAGTACTTC
TRBV4-3	-	TRBJ2-1	-	CASSQERRGGGNEQFF	TGCGCCAGCAGCCAAGAACGCAGGGGGGGAGGCAATGAGCAGTTCTTC
TRBV6-2/TRBV6-3	-	TRBJ2-2	few	CASSYTSRDTQAETGELFF	TGTGCCAGCAGTTACACATCCCGGGACACCCAAGCGGAGACCGGGGAGCTGTTTTTT
TRBV7-6	-	TRBJ1-1	-	CASSLAGVGGTEAFF	TGTGCCAGCAGCTTAGCGGGGGTTGGGGGCACTGAAGCTTTCTTT
TRBV27	TRBD1	TRBJ2-7	once	CASSQTGGSGYGQYF	TGTGCCAGCAGTCAGACAGGGGGTTCTGGCTACGGGCAGTACTTC
TRBV2	-	TRBJ2-5	-	CASVKETQYF	TGTGCCAGCGTGAAAGAGACCCAGTACTTC